This T cell receptor beta chain was retrieved from a study of control samples from healthy donors and cancer patients. Repertoires were generated with immunoSEQ multiplex PCR, while TCRdb's copy carries only in-frame clones and drops some. The sample holds over 150,000 clones, around 93% seen once. A few counts support this clone. Germline V gene lookup returns CDR1 MNHNS and CDR2 SASEGT. The V and J ends lost 4 bases and 1 base respectively, with 14 bases between them. The CDR3 totals 16 residues. Sequencing was performed on blood. The genes are TRBV6-1 and TRBJ1-5, with D perhaps TRBD1 (5 bases). The TCR comes from a man aged 18 to 35 in good health. The CDR3 nucleotides read TGTGCCAGCAGTGCCAGTATACGGGACAGCAATCAGCCCCAGCATTTT. Its translation: CASSASIRDSNQPQHF.